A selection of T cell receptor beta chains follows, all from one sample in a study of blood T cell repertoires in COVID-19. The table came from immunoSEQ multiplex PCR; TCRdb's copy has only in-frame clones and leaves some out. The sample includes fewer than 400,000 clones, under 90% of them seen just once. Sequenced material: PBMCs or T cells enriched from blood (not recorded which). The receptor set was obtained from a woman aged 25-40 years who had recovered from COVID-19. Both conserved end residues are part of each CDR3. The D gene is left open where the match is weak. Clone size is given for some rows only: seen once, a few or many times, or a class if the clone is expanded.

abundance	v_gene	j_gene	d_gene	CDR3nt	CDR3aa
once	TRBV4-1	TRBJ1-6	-	TGCGCCAGCAGCCAAGATCGGTCCGCACGCGTTTCACCCCTCCACTTT	CASSQDRSARVSPLHF
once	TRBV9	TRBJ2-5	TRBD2	TGTGCCAGCAGCGTAGTGGGTAGCGGGACAGAGACCCAGTACTTC	CASSVVGSGTETQYF
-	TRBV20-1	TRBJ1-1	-	TGCAGTGCTAGTTCCCCAGGGTCGAAGACTGAAGCTTTCTTT	CSASSPGSKTEAFF
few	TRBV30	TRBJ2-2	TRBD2	TGTGCCTGGAGTGGTCTAGCGGGGGGGCCCAGCACCGGGGAGCTGTTTTTT	CAWSGLAGGPSTGELFF
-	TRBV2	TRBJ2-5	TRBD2	TGTGCCAGCAGTCCGGCAGCGGGATATGGGAAGACCCAGTACTTC	CASSPAAGYGKTQYF
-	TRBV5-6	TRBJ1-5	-	TGTGCCAGCAGCTTAATGTTGAGGGATCGCCAGCCCCAGCATTTT	CASSLMLRDRQPQHF
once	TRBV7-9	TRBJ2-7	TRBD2	TGTGCCAGCAGCTTAGAGCTTTTTTCCCGAGGGACTAACTCCTACGAGCAGTACTTC	CASSLELFSRGTNSYEQYF
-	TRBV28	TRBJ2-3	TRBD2	TGTGCCAGCAGTACTGCTAGCGGGAACACAGATACGCAGTATTTT	CASSTASGNTDTQYF
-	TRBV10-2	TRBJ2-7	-	TGCGCCAGCAGTGAGTCGAGACAAAGGCTGCGCCACGAGCAGTACTTC	CASSESRQRLRHEQYF
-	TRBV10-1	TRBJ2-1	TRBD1	TGCGCCAGCAGTGGAGACAGGGGGCGCGGTAATGAGCAGTTCTTC	CASSGDRGRGNEQFF
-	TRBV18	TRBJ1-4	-	TGTGCCAGCTCACCACCGTCCTATGAAAAACTGTTTTTT	CASSPPSYEKLFF
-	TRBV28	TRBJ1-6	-	TGTGCCACCTTACCGCCCTCCCAGGGTTCACCCCTCCACTTT	CATLPPSQGSPLHF
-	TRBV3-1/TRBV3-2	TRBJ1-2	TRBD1	TGTGCCAGCAGCCATACCGGGACAGGGGGCGAAAGTGGCTACACCTTC	CASSHTGTGGESGYTF
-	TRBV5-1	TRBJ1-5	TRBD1	TGCGCCAGCAGCACTGGACAGGGTCAGCCCCAGCATTTT	CASSTGQGQPQHF
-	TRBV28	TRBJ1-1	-	TGTGCCAGCAGTTTGGGGCAGGGTTCGACTGAGGAGAACACTGAAGCTTTCTTT	CASSLGQGSTEENTEAFF
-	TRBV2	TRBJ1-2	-	TGTGCCAGCAGTCTTAACCGGGACACAGTCTATGGCTACACCTTC	CASSLNRDTVYGYTF
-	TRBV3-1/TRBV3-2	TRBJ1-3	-	TGTGCCAGCAGCCAAGACACCGGGGCTGGAAACACCATATATTTT	CASSQDTGAGNTIYF
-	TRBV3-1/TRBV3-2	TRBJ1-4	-	TGTGCCAGCAGCCAAGAGCAGGCGCCTGGAAGGAAACTGTTTTTT	CASSQEQAPGRKLFF
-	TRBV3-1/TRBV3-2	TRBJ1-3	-	TGTGCCAGCCAGGGTGGAAACACCATATATTTT	CASQGGNTIYF
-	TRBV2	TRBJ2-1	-	TGTGCCAGCACCGTAGCGAGCAATGAGCAGTTCTTC	CASTVASNEQFF
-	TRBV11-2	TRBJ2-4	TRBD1	TGTGCCGTAGAGGGGGCATCCAAAAACATTCAGTACTTC	CAVEGASKNIQYF
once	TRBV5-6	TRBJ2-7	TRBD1	TGTGCCAGCAGTTCTACGGGACAGAGCGCCTACGAGCAGTACTTC	CASSSTGQSAYEQYF
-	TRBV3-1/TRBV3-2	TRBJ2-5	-	TGTGCCAGCAGCCATTTACAGGGTGCGGAGACCCAGTACTTC	CASSHLQGAETQYF
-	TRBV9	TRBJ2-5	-	TGTGCCAGCAGCGCCTTACCAGGGGTCCAAGAGACCCAGTACTTC	CASSALPGVQETQYF
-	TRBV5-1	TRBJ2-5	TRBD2	TGCGCCAGCAGCGGGGGACTAGCGGGAGTGGAGACCCAGTACTTC	CASSGGLAGVETQYF
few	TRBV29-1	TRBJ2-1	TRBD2	TGCAGCGTTTGGGAGCGTCACTCGGGGGGTAATGAGCAGTTCTTC	CSVWERHSGGNEQFF
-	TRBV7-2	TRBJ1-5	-	TGTGCCAGCAGCGACCCTCGGCTCGGGGGCAATCAGCCCCAGCATTTT	CASSDPRLGGNQPQHF
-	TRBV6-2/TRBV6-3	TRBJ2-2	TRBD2	TGTGCCAGCAGTCGGCGGGGGGCCCCCGGGGAGCTGTTTTTT	CASSRRGAPGELFF
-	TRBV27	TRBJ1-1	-	TGTGCCAGCAGACAGACGACCGCGCGGGGCACTTTCATGAACACTGAAGCTTTCTTT	CASRQTTARGTFMNTEAFF
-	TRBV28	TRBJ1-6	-	TGTGCCAGCAGCCCCCCGAGCAGTAGGGGGCCCCTCCACTTT	CASSPPSSRGPLHF
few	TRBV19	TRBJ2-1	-	TGTGCCAGTAAACTTGGCGGGGCGGCAACCTACAATGAGCAGTTCTTC	CASKLGGAATYNEQFF
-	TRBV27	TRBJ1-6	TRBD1	TGTGCCAGCAGTCAGACAGGGTATAATTCACCCCTCCACTTT	CASSQTGYNSPLHF
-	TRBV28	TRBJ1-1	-	TGTGCCAGCAGTCAATGGCCCGAACGAGGGTCGGGGACTGAAGCTTTCTTT	CASSQWPERGSGTEAFF
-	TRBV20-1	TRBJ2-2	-	TGCAGTGCTTTCTCTACCGGGGAGCTGTTTTTT	CSAFSTGELFF
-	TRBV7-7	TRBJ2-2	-	TGTGCCAGCACTTCAAGCGGCGGCACCGGGGAGCTGTTTTTT	CASTSSGGTGELFF
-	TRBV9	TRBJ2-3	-	TGTGCCAGCAGCGCCGCAGTTGGCACAGATACGCAGTATTTT	CASSAAVGTDTQYF
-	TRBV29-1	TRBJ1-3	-	TGCAGCGTTTCCTATGGACAGGGAAACACCATATATTTT	CSVSYGQGNTIYF
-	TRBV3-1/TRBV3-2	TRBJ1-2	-	TGTGCCAGCAGCCCCCCCACAACAGGTTTCTATGGCTACACCTTC	CASSPPTTGFYGYTF
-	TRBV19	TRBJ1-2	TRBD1	TGTGCCAGTTGCCCCAATCAGGGGGGCCGGGGTGGCTACACCTTC	CASCPNQGGRGGYTF
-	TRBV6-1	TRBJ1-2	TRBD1	TGTGCCAGCAGTGTACCCGGGACAGGTCAGGGGTTGGTGTATGGCTACACCTTC	CASSVPGTGQGLVYGYTF
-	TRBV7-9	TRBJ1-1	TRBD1	TGTGCCAGCAGCTTCACAGGGGGCGCGATCAACTTTGCGGCTTTCTTT	CASSFTGGAINFAAFF
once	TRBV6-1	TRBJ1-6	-	TGTGCCAGCAGTAACAGAAATAATTCACCCCTCCACTTT	CASSNRNNSPLHF
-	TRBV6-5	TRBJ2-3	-	TGTGCCACCGAGGAGCCAGGGGCGGGTGCAGATACGCAGTATTTT	CATEEPGAGADTQYF
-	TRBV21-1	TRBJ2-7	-	TGTGCCAGCAGCAAGCAACAGATAACCTACGAGCAGTACTTC	CASSKQQITYEQYF
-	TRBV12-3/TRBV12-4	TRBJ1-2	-	TGTGCCAGCAGTATACAGGGTCATTATGGCTACACCTTC	CASSIQGHYGYTF
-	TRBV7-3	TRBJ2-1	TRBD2	TGTGCCAGCAGCTTATCTCTTACTAGCGGTGGAGCCAATGAGCAGTTCTTC	CASSLSLTSGGANEQFF
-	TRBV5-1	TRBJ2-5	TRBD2	TGCGCCAGCAGCCCGAGGGCGGCGGGAGATTGGCAAGAGACCCAGTACTTC	CASSPRAAGDWQETQYF
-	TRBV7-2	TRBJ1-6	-	TGTGCCAGCAGCTTAAGTGGGACATATAATTCACCCCTCCACTTT	CASSLSGTYNSPLHF
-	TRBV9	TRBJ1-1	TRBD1	TGTGCCAGCAGCGGGGGACAGGGGACTGAAGCTTTCTTT	CASSGGQGTEAFF
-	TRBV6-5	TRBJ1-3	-	TGTGCCAGCAGTTACTCCTGGGACTTTGGAAACACCATATATTTT	CASSYSWDFGNTIYF
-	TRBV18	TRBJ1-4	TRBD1	TGTGCCAGCTCACCAGACAGGGGGAATGAAAAACTGTTTTTT	CASSPDRGNEKLFF
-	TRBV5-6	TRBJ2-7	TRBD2	TGTGCCAGCAGCGCTGAAGCTCGGGGGGATATAGACGAGCAGTACTTC	CASSAEARGDIDEQYF
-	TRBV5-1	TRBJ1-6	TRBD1	TGCGCCAGCAGCTTGTGGGAACAGGGGGAAAAGAGCTCCTATAATTCACCCCTCCACTTT	CASSLWEQGEKSSYNSPLHF